A selection of T cell receptor beta chains follows, all from one sample in a study of T cell responses to AZD1222 COVID-19 vaccine. Measured with immunoSEQ multiplex PCR; TCRdb has only the in-frame clones, and not every one. Found here are 150,000 to 160,000 clones, 90% of them singletons; the top ten hold 1.5% to 2%. This sample comprised peripheral blood, obtained on day 0 of AZD1222 vaccination. The receptors originated from an adult in good health. The CDR3 runs from the conserved cysteine through the conserved F or W. D genes are given only for firm matches. Expanded clones are given a class, and other clones once, few, many or no size at all.

v_gene	j_gene	abundance	d_gene	CDR3nt	CDR3aa
TRBV20-1	TRBJ2-7	-	-	TGCAGTGCTAGTCCCCGGGCCGGAACCTACGAGCAGTACTTC	CSASPRAGTYEQYF
TRBV2	TRBJ1-1	-	-	TGTGCCAGCAGTGAAAGCGTCCCGAACACTGAAGCTTTCTTT	CASSESVPNTEAFF
TRBV27	TRBJ2-5	-	TRBD1	TGTGCCAGCAGTTTATCCGAACAGGGGTACGAGACCCAGTACTTC	CASSLSEQGYETQYF
TRBV28	TRBJ2-7	-	-	TGTGCCAGCAGCCCCGCCGGGACCCTCTCCTACGAGCAGTACTTC	CASSPAGTLSYEQYF
TRBV2	TRBJ2-3	-	TRBD2	TGTGCCAGCAGCATAGGGGGCGGGAGGGCAGATACGCAGTATTTT	CASSIGGGRADTQYF
TRBV28	TRBJ1-2	once	TRBD1	TGTGCCACCTTACAGGGGCCATCTCTTGATGGTGGCTACACCTTC	CATLQGPSLDGGYTF
TRBV5-6	TRBJ1-5	few	-	TGTGCCAGCAGCTACGGGCCGAATAGCAATCAGCCCCAGCATTTT	CASSYGPNSNQPQHF
TRBV5-1	TRBJ2-1	-	-	TGCGCCAGCAGCTTGGGGGTCGTGGCTCACAATGAGCAGTTCTTC	CASSLGVVAHNEQFF
TRBV28	TRBJ1-5	-	TRBD1	TGTGCCAGCAGTCAGGACAGGGGCACACATAGCAATCAGCCCCAGCATTTT	CASSQDRGTHSNQPQHF
TRBV3-1/TRBV3-2	TRBJ2-7	-	TRBD2	TGTGCCAGCAGCCAAGGGGTGGCTAGCGGACTCTACGAGCAGTACTTC	CASSQGVASGLYEQYF
TRBV18	TRBJ2-5	-	TRBD2	TGTGCCAGCTCACCACCGATAGCGGGCGGGGAGACCCAGTACTTC	CASSPPIAGGETQYF
TRBV4-1	TRBJ2-7	-	TRBD2	TGCGCCAGCAGCCAAGGTTCTAGCGGGACCTTCTACGAGCAGTACTTC	CASSQGSSGTFYEQYF
TRBV28	TRBJ2-3	-	TRBD1	TGTGCCAGCAGTTCCCAGGGGGCCAGCACAGATACGCAGTATTTT	CASSSQGASTDTQYF
TRBV28	TRBJ2-7	-	-	TGTGCCAGCAGTTTATCCCTTCTGGTAACTCGGGGAGAGCAGTACTTC	CASSLSLLVTRGEQYF
TRBV11-2	TRBJ1-4	-	-	TGTGCCAGCAGCCTGTACTTTCGAGACGGGGCCGTTAATGAAAAACTGTTTTTT	CASSLYFRDGAVNEKLFF
TRBV7-2	TRBJ2-3	-	TRBD2	TGTGCCAGCAGCACTATAGCGGGGTATTACACAGATACGCAGTATTTT	CASSTIAGYYTDTQYF
TRBV19	TRBJ1-5	-	-	TGTGCCAGTAGTATCTCGCCGAGCAATCAGCCCCAGCATTTT	CASSISPSNQPQHF
TRBV4-3	TRBJ2-1	-	TRBD2	TGCGCCAGCAGCCGCCAACTAGCGGGAGAGGGGAATGAGCAGTTCTTC	CASSRQLAGEGNEQFF
TRBV7-9	TRBJ1-1	-	-	TGTGCCAGCAGCCCCCAACTCCGGGCCCTATTTCGCGCTTTCTTT	CASSPQLRALFRAFF
TRBV7-2	TRBJ2-7	-	-	TGTGCCAGCAGCACCCCGGACGACTACGAGCAGTACTTC	CASSTPDDYEQYF
TRBV28	TRBJ1-2	-	-	TGTGCCAGCAGGGGCTATGGCTACACCTTC	CASRGYGYTF
TRBV15	TRBJ1-1	-	-	TGTGCCACCGTGAATAGGGGTAGTCCAAGGGGATTCACTGAAGCTTTCTTT	CATVNRGSPRGFTEAFF
TRBV3-1/TRBV3-2	TRBJ2-2	-	-	TGTGCCAGCAGCCCCAGGGACACCGGCACCGGGGAGCTGTTTTTT	CASSPRDTGTGELFF
TRBV9	TRBJ2-2	-	-	TGTGCCAGCAGCGTAGCTCGAGTGGGGGAGCTGTTTTTT	CASSVARVGELFF
TRBV4-3	TRBJ2-4	-	-	TGCGCCAGCAGCCAAGAGGATATGAGTAGCATTCAGTACTTC	CASSQEDMSSIQYF
TRBV11-3	TRBJ2-7	-	TRBD1	TGTGCCAGCAGCTTAGGGGGGACAGGCTCCTACGAGCAGTACTTC	CASSLGGTGSYEQYF
TRBV5-1	TRBJ2-7	-	-	TGCGCCAGCAGCATAGGGGCCGTCTCCTACGAGCAGTACTTC	CASSIGAVSYEQYF
TRBV20-1	TRBJ2-3	-	TRBD2	TGCAGTGCTAGTGCTACTAGCGGGAGCACAGATACGCAGTATTTT	CSASATSGSTDTQYF
TRBV5-4	TRBJ2-3	once	TRBD2	TGTGCCAGCAGCTTGGTAGCGGGATTTACAGATACGCAGTATTTT	CASSLVAGFTDTQYF
TRBV28	TRBJ1-1	-	-	TGTGCCAGCAGTTTATCAAACCAGGGTTCCACTGAAGCTTTCTTT	CASSLSNQGSTEAFF
TRBV18	TRBJ1-2	-	-	TGTGCCAGCTCACCGGACACTCAATATGGCTACACCTTC	CASSPDTQYGYTF
TRBV25-1	TRBJ2-7	-	TRBD1	TGTGCCAGCAGTGACCGGACAGGGCAAATCCACGAGCAGTACTTC	CASSDRTGQIHEQYF
TRBV6-1	TRBJ2-3	once	-	TGTGCCAGCAGTGAATTCCAGGGGACAGATACGCAGTATTTT	CASSEFQGTDTQYF
TRBV7-9	TRBJ2-1	-	TRBD2	TGTGCCAGCAGGCATACACTAGCGGGAACCTACAATGAGCAGTTCTTC	CASRHTLAGTYNEQFF
TRBV5-6	TRBJ2-5	once	-	TGTGCCAGCAGCTTGGGCGGAGGGACAACCCTTCAGGGGGAGACCCAGTACTTC	CASSLGGGTTLQGETQYF
TRBV11-3	TRBJ2-3	-	TRBD2	TGTGCCAGCAGCCTCGGACTAGCGGAAGGGACAGATACGCAGTATTTT	CASSLGLAEGTDTQYF
TRBV7-6	TRBJ1-2	-	-	TGTGCCAGCAGCCCCGACCGGCCAGGGCGGAGGGGCAATGGCTACACCTTC	CASSPDRPGRRGNGYTF
TRBV7-9	TRBJ2-1	-	TRBD2	TGTGCCAGCAGCTTAATTGAGCGGGAGCTCTTCTACAATGAGCAGTTCTTC	CASSLIERELFYNEQFF
TRBV14	TRBJ2-7	-	TRBD1	TGTGCCAGCAGCCACCGGGACAGGCACACCTACGAGCAGTACTTC	CASSHRDRHTYEQYF
TRBV28	TRBJ2-7	-	TRBD1	TGTGCCAGCAGCAAAGGACAGGACGCCTACGAGCAGTACTTC	CASSKGQDAYEQYF
TRBV21-1	TRBJ1-1	-	-	TGTGCCGGGAACACTGAAGCTTTCTTT	CAGNTEAFF
TRBV7-9	TRBJ2-5	-	-	TGTGCCAGCAGCGATGAAGGCACAACGCAAGAGACCCAGTACTTC	CASSDEGTTQETQYF
TRBV19	TRBJ2-6	-	-	TGTGCCAGTAGTAACAGGGTTAACCCCTCTGGGGCCAACGTCCTGACTTTC	CASSNRVNPSGANVLTF
TRBV2	TRBJ2-4	once	TRBD2	TGTGCCAGCAGTGATTCCGGGACTAGCACCAACATTCAGTACTTC	CASSDSGTSTNIQYF
TRBV28	TRBJ1-4	-	-	TGTGCCAGCACTCGAACGGGACACCACCCGGAAAAACTGTTTTTT	CASTRTGHHPEKLFF
TRBV3-1/TRBV3-2	TRBJ2-2	-	-	TGTGCCAGCAGCCAAGATGACCGTACCGGGGAGCTGTTTTTT	CASSQDDRTGELFF
TRBV28	TRBJ2-6	-	-	TGTGCCAGCACCTCGTCGGGCTCTGGGGCCAACGTCCTGACTTTC	CASTSSGSGANVLTF
TRBV6-5	TRBJ1-1	few	-	TGTGCCAGCAGTTACTTCGGGTCGAACACTGAAGCTTTCTTT	CASSYFGSNTEAFF
TRBV7-8	TRBJ1-2	-	-	TGTGCCAGCAGCTTAGGTGTCAGGGAGGGGGGCTATGGCTACACCTTC	CASSLGVREGGYGYTF
TRBV10-3	TRBJ1-1	-	TRBD1	TGTGCCACCAGCAGTGTGGACAGGGGGGCTGAAGCTTTCTTT	CATSSVDRGAEAFF
TRBV7-6	TRBJ2-1	-	-	TGTGCCAGCAGCCGAGACGTCGGGCTAGCAAGGGATGAGCAGTTCTTC	CASSRDVGLARDEQFF
TRBV3-1/TRBV3-2	TRBJ2-1	-	TRBD2	TGTGCCAGCAGCCGACCCGGGACTAGCGGGAGGCCTAGCTCCTACAATGAGCAGTTCTTC	CASSRPGTSGRPSSYNEQFF
TRBV28	TRBJ2-2	-	-	TGTGCCAGCACCGGGGGCGGGGCGTTAACCCGGAACACCGGGGAGCTGTTTTTT	CASTGGGALTRNTGELFF
TRBV5-1	TRBJ2-7	once	-	TGCGCCAGCAGCGCCGCCGGCTACGAGCAGTACTTC	CASSAAGYEQYF